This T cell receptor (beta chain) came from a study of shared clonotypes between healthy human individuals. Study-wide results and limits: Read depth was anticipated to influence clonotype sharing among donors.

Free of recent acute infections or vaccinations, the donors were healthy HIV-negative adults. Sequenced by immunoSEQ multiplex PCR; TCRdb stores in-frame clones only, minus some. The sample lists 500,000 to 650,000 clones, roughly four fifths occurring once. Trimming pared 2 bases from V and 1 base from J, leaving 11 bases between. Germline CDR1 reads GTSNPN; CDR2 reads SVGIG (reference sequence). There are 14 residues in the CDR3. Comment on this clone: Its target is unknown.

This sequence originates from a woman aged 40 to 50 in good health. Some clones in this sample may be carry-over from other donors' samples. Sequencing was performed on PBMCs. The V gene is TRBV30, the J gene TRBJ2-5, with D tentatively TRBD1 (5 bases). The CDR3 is CAWSSSGIQETQYF. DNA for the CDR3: TGTGCCTGGAGTTCCTCAGGGATCCAAGAGACCCAGTACTTC.